This T cell receptor beta chain was observed in a study of T cells in tumors and immune-related adverse events. This clone was seen a single time. Clones were read by immunoSEQ multiplex PCR, and TCRdb kept only the in-frame ones, dropping some. The sample lists 9,000 to 13,000 clones, about nine tenths seen once, with about 1.5% in the top ten. The sequence was collected from a female donor with metastatic renal cell carcinoma. Sequenced material: lymph node tissue, taken from a patient treated with anti-PD-1 therapy.

The CDR3 loop is CASSSTSMGGGYTF. CDR3 in DNA: TGTGCCAGCAGCTCGACCTCGATGGGAGGAGGCTACACCTTC. This chain uses TRBV11-3 with TRBJ1-2, with no clear D. V was pared by 4 bases and J by 8 bases, with 17 bases between. Germline V gene sequence: CDR1 SGHNT, CDR2 YENEEA. The CDR3 length is 14 residues. Full variable domain (missing parts from reference TRBV11-3 and TRBJ1-2): EAGVVQSPRYKIIEKKQPVAFWCNPISGHNTLYWYLQNLGQGPELLIRYENEEAVDDSQLPKDRFSAERLKGVDSTLKIQPAELGDSAVYLCASSSTSMGGGYTFGSGTRLTVV.